These 13 T cell receptor beta chains came from one sample sequenced in a study of blood T cell repertoires in COVID-19 (dated by TCRdb to the early 2020s). Library preparation employed the immunoSEQ multiplex PCR assay. TCRdb carries this immuneACCESS record with in-frame sequences only. Its versions omit some clonotypes, under half of them owing to an unresolved V gene in the studies checked, with the rest unexplained. Counted in this sample were approximately 35,000 clones; about 91% of them appeared once. The ten most abundant clones make up roughly 6.3% of the sample. The sample consisted of peripheral blood. These receptors were taken from a human donor in a cohort sampled during active COVID-19.

J is TRBJ2-4 and V is TRBV6-5; D might be TRBD2 (6 bases). Germline V gene data show CDR1 as MNHEY and CDR2 as SVGAGI. The CDR3 runs to 15 residues. Trimming pared 6 bases from V and 7 bases from J, leaving 19 bases between. CDR3 residues: CASRTGTESVNIQYF. CDR3 nucleotide sequence: TGTGCCAGCAGAACCGGGACTGAAAGCGTGAACATTCAGTACTTC.

The genes are TRBV11-2 and TRBJ2-5, with 9 positions matching TRBD1. Looked up from germline, CDR1 is SGHAT and CDR2 is FQNNGV. The CDR3 is 16 amino acids. The junction had 7 bases not matched to a gene; V was cut back by 3 bases and J by 2 bases. CDR3 nucleotides: TGTGCCAGCAGCTTCACCGGGACAGGGAGACAAGAGACCCAGTACTTC. The encoded protein is CASSFTGTGRQETQYF.

This clone was counted once. J is TRBJ2-7 and V is TRBV5-4; tentatively, D is TRBD2 (5 bases). V was pared by 3 bases and J by 7 bases, with 17 bases between. In germline, CDR1 is SGHNT, CDR2 YYREEE (reference sequence). CDR3 length: 14 residues. CDR3 in amino acids: CASSSGLGLGEQYF. The CDR3 DNA sequence: TGTGCCAGCAGCTCTGGACTGGGGTTAGGGGAGCAGTACTTC.

The V and J genes are TRBV7-9 and TRBJ1-2, with a weak D call TRBD1 (5 bases). V lost 8 bases and J lost 4, with 11 bases in between. The CDR3 sequence is 12 residues long. Looked up from germline, CDR1 is SEHNR and CDR2 is FQNEAQ (reference sequence). The CDR3 DNA reads as TGTGCCAGCGAGGGAGGGACCTATGGCTACACCTTC. Translation gives CASEGGTYGYTF.

V gene TRBV27 combines with J gene TRBJ1-4; the D gene is possibly TRBD1 (6 bases). The V gene lost 4 bases and the J gene lost 5 bases, with 8 bases spanning the gap. Per germline, CDR1 MNHEY and CDR2 SMNVEV (reference sequence). The CDR3 extends over 13 amino acids. Written as DNA, the CDR3 is TGTGCCAGCAGTTGGACAGTCAATGAAAAACTGTTTTTT. Translated, it gives CASSWTVNEKLFF.

This clone was detected only a few times. The chain uses TRBV3-1 (or the pseudogene TRBV3-2) and TRBJ2-7; 10 positions match TRBD1. The germline CDR1 and CDR2 sequences are LGHDT and YNNKEL (reference sequence). This CDR3 is built from 14 residues. V shed 4 bases, J shed 6 bases, and the junction held 6 bases outside the gene matches. DNA of the CDR3: TGTGCCAGCAGCCCCGGACAGGGGGTGGGCGAGCAGTACTTC. Translation gives CASSPGQGVGEQYF.

The J gene is TRBJ2-1, the V gene TRBV6-2 or TRBV6-3; possibly TRBD1 for D (5 bases). V was trimmed by 4 bases and J by 10 bases, leaving 20 bases between them. Germline V CDR1 and CDR2: MNHEY, SVGEGT. The CDR3 is 15 amino acids. CDR3: CASSWGSDLWNEQFF. CDR3 in DNA: TGTGCCAGCAGTTGGGGCTCGGACCTCTGGAACGAGCAGTTCTTC.

The chain joins TRBV6-5 to TRBJ2-5; D may be TRBD1 (6 bases). The CDR3 extends over 14 amino acids. Between the trimmed V and J ends, which lost 5 bases and 5 bases, there was a span of 15 bases. In germline, CDR1 is MNHEY, CDR2 SVGAGI. The CDR3 DNA sequence: TGTGCCAGCAGTCTAGTCGGGACAACGGAGACCCAGTACTTC. Translated, it gives CASSLVGTTETQYF.

The chain joins TRBV23-1 to TRBJ1-1; a possible D gene is TRBD1 (6 bases). TRBV23-1 qualifies as an ORF whose function is uncertain. Trimming left V 4 bases short and J 2 bases short, with 23 bases between. CDR3 length equals 18 residues. In DNA form, the CDR3 reads TGCGCCAGCAGTCCTGTCCTCAATCGGACAGTAAAAAACACTGAAGCTTTCTTT. Its protein is CASSPVLNRTVKNTEAFF.

The chain's CDR3 is CASSQAGGTEQFF. CDR3 nucleotides: TGTGCCAGCAGCCAAGCGGGGGGGACTGAGCAGTTCTTC. V gene TRBV3-1 (or the pseudogene TRBV3-2) combines with J gene TRBJ2-1; 8 positions match TRBD2. CDR1 and CDR2 from the germline V gene are LGHDT and YNNKEL (reference sequence). V dropped 1 base and J dropped 9; count of bases not matched to a gene: 2. The CDR3 runs 13 residues.

This clone was detected only once. The rearrangement joins TRBV18 to TRBJ2-3; D ambiguous. From germline, CDR1 is KGHSH and CDR2 LQKENI. There are 13 residues in the CDR3. The germline V and J ends were trimmed by 3 bases and 4 bases, with 8 bases remaining between them. The chain's CDR3 is CASSPQNADTQYF. In DNA, the CDR3 is TGTGCCAGCTCACCTCAGAACGCAGATACGCAGTATTTT.

The chain couples TRBV24-1 to TRBJ2-1; D is unresolved. This CDR3 comprises 13 residues. V gave up 0 bases and J gave up 12 bases, with 11 bases separating them. Germline CDR1 KGHDR, CDR2 SFDVKD. The CDR3 DNA sequence: TGTGCCACCAGTGATTTGCCCGCCCCCGGGCAGTTCTTC. It specifies CATSDLPAPGQFF.

This chain joins TRBV2 and TRBJ2-7; D perhaps matches TRBD1 (6 bases). V was clipped by 2 bases and J by 6 bases, with 17 bases between them. The CDR3 runs 15 residues. Germline V gives CDR1 SNHLY, CDR2 FYNNEI. CDR3 in DNA: TGTGCCAGCAGTGAAATACGATTGGGACATCTCGAGCAGTACTTC. It specifies CASSEIRLGHLEQYF.